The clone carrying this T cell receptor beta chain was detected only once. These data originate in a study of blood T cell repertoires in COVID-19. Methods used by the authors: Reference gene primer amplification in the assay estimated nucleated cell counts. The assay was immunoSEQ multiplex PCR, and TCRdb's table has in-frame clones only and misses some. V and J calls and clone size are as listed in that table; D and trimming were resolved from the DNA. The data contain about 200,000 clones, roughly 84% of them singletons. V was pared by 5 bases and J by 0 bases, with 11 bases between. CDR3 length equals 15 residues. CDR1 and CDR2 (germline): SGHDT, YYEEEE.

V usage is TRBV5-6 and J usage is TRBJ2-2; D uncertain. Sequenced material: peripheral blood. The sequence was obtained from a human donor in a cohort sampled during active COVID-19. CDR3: CASRKEAANTGELFF. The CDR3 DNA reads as TGTGCCAGCAGGAAAGAGGCCGCGAACACCGGGGAGCTGTTTTTT.